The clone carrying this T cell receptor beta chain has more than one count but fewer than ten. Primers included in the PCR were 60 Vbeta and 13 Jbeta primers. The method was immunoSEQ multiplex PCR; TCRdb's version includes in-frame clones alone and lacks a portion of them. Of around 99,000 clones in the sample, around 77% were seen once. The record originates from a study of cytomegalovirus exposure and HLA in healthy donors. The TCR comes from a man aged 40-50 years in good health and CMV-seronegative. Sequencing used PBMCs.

CDR3 DNA: TGTGCCAGCAGTGAAGCGCGGGGGGCGATAAACTATGGCTACACCTTC. It specifies CASSEARGAINYGYTF. The rearrangement links TRBV2 to TRBJ1-2, with D possibly TRBD1 on 6 matching bases. The CDR3 is 16 amino acids. CDR1 and CDR2 (germline): SNHLY, FYNNEI. The V gene lost 0 bases and the J gene lost 2 bases, with 13 bases spanning the gap.